A selection of T cell receptor beta chains follows, all from one sample in a study of PD-1 blockade in classical Hodgkin lymphoma. TCRdb keeps only in-frame clones here, not all; method: immunoSEQ multiplex PCR. The table lists 45,000 to 60,000 clones, approximately 80% of them singletons. Sample: peripheral blood mononuclear cells (PBMCs), taken before the fourth cycle of nivolumab. Receptors were obtained from a human donor with classical Hodgkin lymphoma. The CDR3 runs from the conserved cysteine through the conserved F or W. The D gene is left open where the match is weak. A row's size may be missing; if present it is once, few, many or a size class.

j_gene,d_gene,abundance,v_gene,CDR3aa,CDR3nt
TRBJ2-1,-,few,TRBV18,CASSPPDPTGSPVF,TGTGCCAGCTCACCACCGGACCCAACAGGGTCTCCGGTCTTC
TRBJ2-4,-,-,TRBV28,CASSPGGDKNIQYF,TGTGCCAGCAGTCCCGGAGGGGACAAAAACATTCAGTACTTC
TRBJ2-1,-,-,TRBV11-3,CASSLVGGDEQFF,TGTGCCAGCAGCTTAGTCGGGGGCGATGAGCAGTTCTTC
TRBJ1-4,TRBD1,-,TRBV7-9,CASSPSDRGNEKLFF,TGTGCCAGCAGCCCCTCGGACAGGGGAAATGAAAAACTGTTTTTT
TRBJ2-7,TRBD2,-,TRBV29-1,CSVVAGESYEQYF,TGCAGCGTGGTAGCGGGAGAATCCTACGAGCAGTACTTC
TRBJ2-5,TRBD1,once,TRBV11-3,CASSLDRRGQEETQYF,TGTGCCAGCAGCTTAGATCGCAGGGGGCAGGAGGAGACCCAGTACTTC
TRBJ2-7,TRBD2,few,TRBV11-2,CASSFQAGGFWSYEQYF,TGTGCCAGCAGCTTCCAAGCGGGAGGGTTCTGGTCCTACGAGCAGTACTTC
TRBJ2-7,TRBD1,few,TRBV10-3,CAITGTGLVEQYF,TGTGCCATCACCGGGACAGGGTTGGTCGAGCAGTACTTC
TRBJ1-2,TRBD1,-,TRBV7-2,CASSSDGTGHRDGYTF,TGTGCCAGCAGCTCCGACGGGACAGGACACCGGGATGGCTACACCTTC
TRBJ2-1,-,-,TRBV18,CASSPPVRDTEQFF,TGTGCCAGCTCACCACCTGTCAGGGATACTGAGCAGTTCTTC
TRBJ1-1,TRBD1,once,TRBV5-1,CASSGTGVRAEAFF,TGCGCCAGCAGCGGGACAGGGGTTAGAGCTGAAGCTTTCTTT
TRBJ2-1,-,-,TRBV7-9,CASSDRDATSYNEQFF,TGTGCCAGCAGCGACCGGGACGCAACCTCCTACAATGAGCAGTTCTTC
TRBJ2-1,-,few,TRBV5-4,CASSLDGPEQFF,TGTGCCAGCAGCTTGGATGGACCTGAGCAGTTCTTC
TRBJ1-1,-,-,TRBV4-1,CASSQEGRAPIEAFF,TGCGCCAGCAGCCAAGAAGGCAGGGCGCCTATTGAAGCTTTCTTT
TRBJ2-2,-,-,TRBV19,CASSGTRYTGELFF,TGTGCCAGCTCCGGAACTCGATACACCGGGGAGCTGTTTTTT
TRBJ1-2,TRBD1,few,TRBV5-1,CASIPNPGGSNYGYTF,TGCGCCAGTATCCCCAATCCAGGGGGCTCTAACTATGGCTACACCTTC
TRBJ1-1,-,-,TRBV5-5,CASSSLRSGNTEAFF,TGTGCCAGCAGCTCCTTGAGGTCGGGGAACACTGAAGCTTTCTTT
TRBJ2-3,TRBD2,-,TRBV30,CAWNRGLAGGDTDTQYF,TGTGCCTGGAACCGGGGACTAGCGGGGGGGGACACAGATACGCAGTATTTT
TRBJ1-2,-,-,TRBV7-9,CASSFAAGGSYGYTF,TGTGCCAGCAGCTTCGCTGCGGGGGGCAGCTATGGCTACACCTTC
TRBJ2-7,-,-,TRBV5-1,CASSPEGQRNTYEQYF,TGCGCCAGCAGCCCGGAGGGACAGCGGAATACCTACGAGCAGTACTTC
TRBJ1-2,-,-,TRBV6-5,CASSYPGAHNYGYTF,TGTGCCAGCAGTTACCCAGGAGCCCATAACTATGGCTACACCTTC
TRBJ2-2,-,-,TRBV6-5,CASSPGFATGELFF,TGTGCCAGCAGTCCAGGGTTTGCCACCGGGGAGCTGTTTTTT
TRBJ2-6,-,-,TRBV7-3,CASSLGGSGANVLTF,TGTGCCAGCAGCTTAGGGGGCTCTGGGGCCAACGTCCTGACTTTC
TRBJ2-5,TRBD1,few,TRBV18,CASSDRVGIETQYF,TGTGCCAGCTCGGACAGGGTGGGGATCGAGACCCAGTACTTC
TRBJ2-1,-,-,TRBV19,CASIGGYYNEQFF,TGTGCCAGTATCGGCGGGTACTACAATGAGCAGTTCTTC
TRBJ1-5,TRBD1,few,TRBV28,CASSRQGNLNQPQHF,TGTGCCAGCAGTCGACAGGGTAACCTCAATCAGCCCCAGCATTTT
TRBJ1-5,TRBD1,-,TRBV6-1,CASRKTGTNNQPQHF,TGTGCCAGCAGAAAGACAGGGACAAACAATCAGCCCCAGCATTTT
TRBJ2-2,TRBD1,-,TRBV7-8,CASSLRDRASGELFF,TGTGCCAGCAGCTTACGGGACAGGGCCTCCGGGGAGCTGTTTTTT
TRBJ1-6,TRBD1,once,TRBV6-1,CASSAQGALHLYNSPLHF,TGTGCCAGCAGTGCACAGGGGGCACTTCACCTCTATAATTCACCCCTCCACTTT
TRBJ1-3,-,-,TRBV5-4,CASSLVKASSGNTIYF,TGTGCCAGCAGCTTGGTGAAGGCATCCTCTGGAAACACCATATATTTT
TRBJ2-7,-,-,TRBV2,CASSGTYEQYF,TGTGCCAGCAGTGGGACCTACGAGCAGTACTTC
TRBJ2-1,TRBD1,-,TRBV6-5,CASSYFGTGINEQFF,TGTGCCAGCAGTTACTTCGGGACAGGAATCAATGAGCAGTTCTTC
TRBJ2-7,TRBD2,-,TRBV18,CASSPGLAGGEQYF,TGTGCCAGCTCACCGGGACTAGCGGGAGGCGAGCAGTACTTC
TRBJ1-3,-,once,TRBV5-1,CASSSDSSGNTIYF,TGCGCCAGCAGCTCCGACAGCTCTGGAAACACCATATATTTT
TRBJ1-1,TRBD1,-,TRBV28,CASSPTGTGWRAFF,TGTGCCAGCAGTCCTACCGGGACAGGGTGGCGAGCTTTCTTT
TRBJ1-1,TRBD1,-,TRBV5-8,CASSYRGQSTEAFF,TGTGCCAGCAGCTACAGGGGGCAGAGCACTGAAGCTTTCTTT
TRBJ1-2,TRBD1,-,TRBV6-1,CASTPVQGSYGYTF,TGTGCCAGCACCCCAGTACAGGGGAGCTATGGCTACACCTTC
TRBJ1-1,-,-,TRBV19,CASKEAAPNTEAFF,TGTGCCAGTAAAGAAGCAGCTCCGAACACTGAAGCTTTCTTT
TRBJ2-4,-,-,TRBV27,CASSLRGNIQYF,TGTGCCAGCAGTTTACGGGGAAACATTCAGTACTTC
TRBJ2-3,-,-,TRBV14,CASSQELLGDTQYF,TGTGCCAGCAGCCAAGAACTACTAGGCGATACGCAGTATTTT
TRBJ2-2,-,few,TRBV25-1,CASMWNTGELFF,TGTGCCAGCATGTGGAACACCGGGGAGCTGTTTTTT
TRBJ1-1,-,once,TRBV2,CAGAKGHWDWTEAFF,TGTGCCGGTGCTAAGGGCCACTGGGATTGGACTGAAGCTTTCTTT
TRBJ2-2,-,-,TRBV29-1,CSVGQNTGELFF,TGCAGCGTTGGACAGAACACCGGGGAGCTGTTTTTT
TRBJ2-7,-,once,TRBV7-2,CASSLVSATEQYF,TGTGCCAGCAGCTTAGTATCCGCTACCGAGCAGTACTTC
TRBJ1-1,-,once,TRBV5-1,CASSTGMNTEAFF,TGCGCCAGTTCGACAGGTATGAACACTGAAGCTTTCTTT